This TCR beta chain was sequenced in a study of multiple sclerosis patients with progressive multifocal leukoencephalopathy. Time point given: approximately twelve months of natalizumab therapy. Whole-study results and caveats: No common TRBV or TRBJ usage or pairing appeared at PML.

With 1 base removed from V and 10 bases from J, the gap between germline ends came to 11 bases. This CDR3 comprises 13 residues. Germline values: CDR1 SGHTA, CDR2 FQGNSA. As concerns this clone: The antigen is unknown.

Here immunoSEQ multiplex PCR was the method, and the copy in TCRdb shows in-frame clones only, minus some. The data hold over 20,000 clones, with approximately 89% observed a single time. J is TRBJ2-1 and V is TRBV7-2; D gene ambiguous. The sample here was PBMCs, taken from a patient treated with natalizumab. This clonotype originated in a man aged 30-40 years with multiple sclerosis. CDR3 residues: CASSLVEMREQFF. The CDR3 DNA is TGTGCCAGCAGCTTAGTCGAGATGCGGGAGCAGTTCTTC. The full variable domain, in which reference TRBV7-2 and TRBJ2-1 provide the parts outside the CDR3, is GAGVSQSPSNKVTEKGKDVELRCDPISGHTALYWYRQSLGQGLEFLIYFQGNSAPDKSGLPSDRFSAERTGGSVSTLTIQRTQQEDSAVYLCASSLVEMREQFFGPGTRLTVL.